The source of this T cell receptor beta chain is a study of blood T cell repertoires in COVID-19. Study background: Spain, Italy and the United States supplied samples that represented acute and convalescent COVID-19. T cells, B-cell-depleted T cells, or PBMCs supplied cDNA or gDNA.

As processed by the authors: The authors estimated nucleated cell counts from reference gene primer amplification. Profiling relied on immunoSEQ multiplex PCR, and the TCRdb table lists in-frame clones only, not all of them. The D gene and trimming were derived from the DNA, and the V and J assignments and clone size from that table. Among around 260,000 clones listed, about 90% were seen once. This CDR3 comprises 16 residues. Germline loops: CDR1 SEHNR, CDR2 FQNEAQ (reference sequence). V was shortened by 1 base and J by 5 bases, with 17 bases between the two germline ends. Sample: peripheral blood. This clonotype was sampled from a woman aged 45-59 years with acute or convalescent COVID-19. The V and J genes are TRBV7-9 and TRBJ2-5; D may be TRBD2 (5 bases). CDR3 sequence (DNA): TGTGCCAGCAGCTTAGTGAGGACCGGCGGGTTGGAGACCCAGTACTTC. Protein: CASSLVRTGGLETQYF. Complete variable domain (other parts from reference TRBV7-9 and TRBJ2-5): DTGVSQNPRHKITKRGQNVTFRCDPISEHNRLYWYRQTLGQGPEFLTYFQNEAQLEKSRLLSDRFSAERPKGSFSTLEIQRTEQGDSAMYLCASSLVRTGGLETQYFGPGTRLLVL.